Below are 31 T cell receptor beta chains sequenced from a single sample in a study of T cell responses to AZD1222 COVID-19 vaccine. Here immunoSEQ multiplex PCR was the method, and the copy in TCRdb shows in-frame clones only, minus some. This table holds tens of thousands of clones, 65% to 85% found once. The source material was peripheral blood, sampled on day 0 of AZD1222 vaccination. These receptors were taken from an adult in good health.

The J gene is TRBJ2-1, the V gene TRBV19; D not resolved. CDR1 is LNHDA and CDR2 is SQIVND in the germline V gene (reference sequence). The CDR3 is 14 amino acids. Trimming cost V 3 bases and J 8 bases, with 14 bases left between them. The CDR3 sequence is CASSILKSMDEQFF. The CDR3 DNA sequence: TGTGCCAGTAGTATTTTAAAGTCCATGGATGAGCAGTTCTTC.

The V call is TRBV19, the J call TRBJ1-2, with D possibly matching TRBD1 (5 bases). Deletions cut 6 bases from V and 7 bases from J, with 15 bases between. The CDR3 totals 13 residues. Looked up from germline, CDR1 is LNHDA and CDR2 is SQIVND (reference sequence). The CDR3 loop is CASSPTGVSGYTF. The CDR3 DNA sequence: TGTGCCAGTAGCCCTACGGGGGTTTCTGGCTACACCTTC. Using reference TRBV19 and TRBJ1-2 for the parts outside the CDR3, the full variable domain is DGGITQSPKYLFRKEGQNVTLSCEQNLNHDAMYWYRQDPGQGLRLIYYSQIVNDFQKGDIAEGYSVSREKKESFPLTVTSAQKNPTAFYLCASSPTGVSGYTFGSGTRLTVV.

CDR3 loop: CASSSQGSYEQYF. CDR3 nucleotides: TGTGCCAGCAGCTCACAGGGGTCCTACGAGCAGTACTTC. The chain uses TRBV6-5 and TRBJ2-7, with 7 bases fitting TRBD1. The CDR3 length is 13 residues. With V trimmed by 6 bases and J by 1 base, 3 bases remained unmatched. CDR1 and CDR2 from the germline V gene are MNHEY and SVGAGI.

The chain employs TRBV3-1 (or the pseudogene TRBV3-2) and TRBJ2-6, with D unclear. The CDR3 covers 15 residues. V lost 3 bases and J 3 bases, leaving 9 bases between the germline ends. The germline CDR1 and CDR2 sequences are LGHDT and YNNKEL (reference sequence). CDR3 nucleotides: TGTGCCAGCAGCCATTACGTTGTTGGGGCCAACGTCCTGACTTTC. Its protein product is CASSHYVVGANVLTF.

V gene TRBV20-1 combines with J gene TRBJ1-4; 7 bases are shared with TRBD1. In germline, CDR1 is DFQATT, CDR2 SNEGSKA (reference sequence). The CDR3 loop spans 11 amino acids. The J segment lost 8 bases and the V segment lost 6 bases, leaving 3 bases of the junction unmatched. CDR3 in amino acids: CSATRGEKLFF. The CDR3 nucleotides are TGCAGTGCGACCAGGGGGGAAAAACTGTTTTTT.

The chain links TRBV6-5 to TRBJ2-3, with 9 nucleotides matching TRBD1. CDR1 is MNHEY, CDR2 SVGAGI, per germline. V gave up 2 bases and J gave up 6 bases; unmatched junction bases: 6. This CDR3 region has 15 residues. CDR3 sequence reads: CASSYRTGVEDTQYF. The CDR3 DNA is TGTGCCAGCAGTTACCGGACAGGGGTTGAGGATACGCAGTATTTT.

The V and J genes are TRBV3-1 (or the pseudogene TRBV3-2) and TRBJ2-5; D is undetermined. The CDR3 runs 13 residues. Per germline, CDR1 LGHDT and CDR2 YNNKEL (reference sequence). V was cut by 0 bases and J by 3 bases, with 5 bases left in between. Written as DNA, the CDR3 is TGTGCCAGCAGCCAAGATTTAGAAGAGACCCAGTACTTC. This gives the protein CASSQDLEETQYF.

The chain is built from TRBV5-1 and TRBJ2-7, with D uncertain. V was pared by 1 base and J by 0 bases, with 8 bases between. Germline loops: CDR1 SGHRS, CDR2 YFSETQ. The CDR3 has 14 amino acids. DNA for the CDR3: TGCGCCAGCAGCTTGTCGCAGGCCTCCTACGAGCAGTACTTC. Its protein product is CASSLSQASYEQYF.

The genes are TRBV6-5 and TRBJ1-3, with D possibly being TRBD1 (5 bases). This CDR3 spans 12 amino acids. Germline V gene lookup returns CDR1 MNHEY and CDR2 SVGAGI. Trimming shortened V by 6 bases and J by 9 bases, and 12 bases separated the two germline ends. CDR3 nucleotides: TGTGCCAGCAGGGGACCCTTGGGCACCATATATTTT. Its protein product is CASRGPLGTIYF.

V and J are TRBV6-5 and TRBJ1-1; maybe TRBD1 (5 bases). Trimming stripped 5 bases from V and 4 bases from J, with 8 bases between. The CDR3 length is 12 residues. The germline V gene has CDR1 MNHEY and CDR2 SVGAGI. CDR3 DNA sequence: TGTGCCAGCAGTCGGGACGTCACTGAAGCTTTCTTT. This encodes CASSRDVTEAFF.

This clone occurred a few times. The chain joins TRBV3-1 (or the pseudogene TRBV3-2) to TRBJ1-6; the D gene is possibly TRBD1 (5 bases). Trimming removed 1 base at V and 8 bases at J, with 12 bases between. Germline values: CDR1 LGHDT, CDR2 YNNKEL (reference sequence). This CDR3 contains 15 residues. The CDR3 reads CASSQVQGKDSPLHF. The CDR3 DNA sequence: TGTGCCAGCAGCCAAGTCCAGGGCAAAGATTCACCCCTCCACTTT.

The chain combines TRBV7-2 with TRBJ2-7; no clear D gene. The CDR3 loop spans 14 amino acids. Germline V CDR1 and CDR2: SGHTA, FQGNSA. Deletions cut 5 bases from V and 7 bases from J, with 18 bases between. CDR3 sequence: CASSPPFSTGEQYF. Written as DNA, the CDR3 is TGTGCCAGCAGCCCTCCGTTCTCAACCGGGGAGCAGTACTTC.

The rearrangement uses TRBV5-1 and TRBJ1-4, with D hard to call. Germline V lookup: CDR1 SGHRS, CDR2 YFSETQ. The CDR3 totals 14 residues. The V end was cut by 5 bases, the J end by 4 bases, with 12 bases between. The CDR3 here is CASRSGTSNEKLFF. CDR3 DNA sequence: TGCGCCAGCAGGTCCGGCACCAGTAATGAAAAACTGTTTTTT.

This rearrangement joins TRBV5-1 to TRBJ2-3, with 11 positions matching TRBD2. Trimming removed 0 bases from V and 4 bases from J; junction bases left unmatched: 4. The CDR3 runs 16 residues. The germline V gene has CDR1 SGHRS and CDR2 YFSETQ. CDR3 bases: TGCGCCAGCAGCTTGGGGCTAGCGGGGGGTTCAGATACGCAGTATTTT. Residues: CASSLGLAGGSDTQYF.

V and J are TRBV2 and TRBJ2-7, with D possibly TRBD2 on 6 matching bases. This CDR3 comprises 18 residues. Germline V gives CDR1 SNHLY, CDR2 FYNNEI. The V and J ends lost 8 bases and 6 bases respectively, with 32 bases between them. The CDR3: CASDESGLTLRGLREQYF. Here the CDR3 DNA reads TGTGCCAGCGATGAGTCGGGACTGACCCTACGAGGGCTACGCGAGCAGTACTTC.

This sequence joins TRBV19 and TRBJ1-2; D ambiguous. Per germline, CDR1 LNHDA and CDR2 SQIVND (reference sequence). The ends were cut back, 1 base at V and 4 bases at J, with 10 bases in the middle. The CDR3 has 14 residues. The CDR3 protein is CASSIGGLGYGYTF. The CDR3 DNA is TGTGCCAGTAGTATAGGAGGGCTCGGCTATGGCTACACCTTC.

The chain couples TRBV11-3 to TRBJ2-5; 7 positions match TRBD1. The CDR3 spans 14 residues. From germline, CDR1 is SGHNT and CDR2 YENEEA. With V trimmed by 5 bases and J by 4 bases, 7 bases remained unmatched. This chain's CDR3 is CASSPKWDRETQYF. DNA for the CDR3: TGTGCCAGCAGCCCTAAGTGGGACAGAGAGACCCAGTACTTC.

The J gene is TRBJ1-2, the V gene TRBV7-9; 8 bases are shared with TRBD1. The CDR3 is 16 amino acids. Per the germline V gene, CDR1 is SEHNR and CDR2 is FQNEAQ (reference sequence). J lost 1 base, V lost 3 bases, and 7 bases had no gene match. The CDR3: CASSLGTGALNYGYTF. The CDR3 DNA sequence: TGTGCCAGCAGCTTGGGGACAGGCGCCCTTAACTATGGCTACACCTTC.

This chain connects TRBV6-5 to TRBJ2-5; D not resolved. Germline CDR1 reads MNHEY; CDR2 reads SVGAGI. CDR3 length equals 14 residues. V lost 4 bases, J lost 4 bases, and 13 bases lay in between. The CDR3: CASSSDAWGETQYF. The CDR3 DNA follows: TGTGCCAGCAGTTCGGACGCCTGGGGAGAGACCCAGTACTTC.

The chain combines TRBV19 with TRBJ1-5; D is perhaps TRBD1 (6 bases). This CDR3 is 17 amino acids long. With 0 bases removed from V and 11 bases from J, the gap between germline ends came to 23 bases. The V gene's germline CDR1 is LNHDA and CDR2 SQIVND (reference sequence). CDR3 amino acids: CASSIDGGTGLRGSQHF. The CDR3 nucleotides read TGTGCCAGTAGTATAGACGGTGGAACAGGACTGAGGGGGTCCCAGCATTTT. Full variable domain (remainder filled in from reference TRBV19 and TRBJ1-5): DGGITQSPKYLFRKEGQNVTLSCEQNLNHDAMYWYRQDPGQGLRLIYYSQIVNDFQKGDIAEGYSVSREKKESFPLTVTSAQKNPTAFYLCASSIDGGTGLRGSQHFGDGTRLSIL.

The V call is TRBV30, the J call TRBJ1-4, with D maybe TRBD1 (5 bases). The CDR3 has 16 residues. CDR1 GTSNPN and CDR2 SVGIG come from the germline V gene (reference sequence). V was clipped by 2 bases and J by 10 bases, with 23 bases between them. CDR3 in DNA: TGTGCCTGGAGTTTCCGAGGGGCTCAGCTGGTAGGAAAACTGTTTTTT. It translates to CAWSFRGAQLVGKLFF.

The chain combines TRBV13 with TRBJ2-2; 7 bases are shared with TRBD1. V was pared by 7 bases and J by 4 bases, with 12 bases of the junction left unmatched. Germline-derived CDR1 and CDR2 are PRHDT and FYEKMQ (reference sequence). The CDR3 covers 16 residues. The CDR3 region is CASTILTGAGTGELFF. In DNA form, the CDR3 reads TGTGCCAGCACCATCCTCACAGGGGCGGGCACCGGGGAGCTGTTTTTT.

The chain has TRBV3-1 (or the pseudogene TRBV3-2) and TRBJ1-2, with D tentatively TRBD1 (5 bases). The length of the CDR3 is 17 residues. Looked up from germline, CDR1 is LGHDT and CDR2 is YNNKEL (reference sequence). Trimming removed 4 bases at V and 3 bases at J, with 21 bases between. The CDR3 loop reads CASSPSQGARFDYGYTF. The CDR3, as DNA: TGTGCCAGCAGCCCTTCCCAGGGTGCAAGGTTTGACTATGGCTACACCTTC.

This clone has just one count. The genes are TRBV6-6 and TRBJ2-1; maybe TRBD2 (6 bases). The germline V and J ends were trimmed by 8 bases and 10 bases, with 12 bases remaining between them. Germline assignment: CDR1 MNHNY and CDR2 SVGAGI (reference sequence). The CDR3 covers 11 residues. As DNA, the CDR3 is TGTGCCAGCCAGGGACTGGGGGAGCAGTTCTTC. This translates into CASQGLGEQFF.

The CDR3 DNA follows: TGTGCCAGCAGTGGATCCGTGAACACTGAAGCTTTCTTT. Amino acids: CASSGSVNTEAFF. The chain is built from TRBV2 and TRBJ1-1, with D uncertain. The V gene's germline CDR1 is SNHLY and CDR2 FYNNEI. This CDR3 has 13 residues. The V end was cut by 4 bases, the J end by 0 bases, with 6 bases between.

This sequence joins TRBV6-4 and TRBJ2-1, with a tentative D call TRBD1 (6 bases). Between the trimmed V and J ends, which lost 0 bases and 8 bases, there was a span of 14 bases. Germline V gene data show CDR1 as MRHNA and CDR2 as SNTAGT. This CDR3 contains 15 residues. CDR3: CASSDSIGQTDEQFF. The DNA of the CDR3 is TGTGCCAGCAGTGACTCGATAGGACAGACCGATGAGCAGTTCTTC.

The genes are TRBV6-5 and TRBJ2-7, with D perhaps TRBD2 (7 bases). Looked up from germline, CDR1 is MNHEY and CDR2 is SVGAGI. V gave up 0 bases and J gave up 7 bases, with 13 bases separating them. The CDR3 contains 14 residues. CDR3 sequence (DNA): TGTGCCAGCAGTTACTCCACAGGGAGGGGAGAGCAGTACTTC. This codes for CASSYSTGRGEQYF.

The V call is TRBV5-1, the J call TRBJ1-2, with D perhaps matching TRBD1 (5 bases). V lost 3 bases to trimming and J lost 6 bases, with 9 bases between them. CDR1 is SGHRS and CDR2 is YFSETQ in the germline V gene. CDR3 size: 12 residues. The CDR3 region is CASSWGADGYTF. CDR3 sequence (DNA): TGCGCCAGCAGCTGGGGCGCGGATGGCTACACCTTC. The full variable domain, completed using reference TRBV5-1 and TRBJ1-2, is KAGVTQTPRYLIKTRGQQVTLSCSPISGHRSVSWYQQTPGQGLQFLFEYFSETQRNKGNFPGRFSGRQFSNSRSEMNVSTLELGDSALYLCASSWGADGYTFGSGTRLTVV.

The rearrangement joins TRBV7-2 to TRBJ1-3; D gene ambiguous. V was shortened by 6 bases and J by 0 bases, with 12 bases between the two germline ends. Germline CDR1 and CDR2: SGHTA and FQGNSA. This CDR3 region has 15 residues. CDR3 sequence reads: CASSLAVFSGNTIYF. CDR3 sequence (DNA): TGTGCCAGCAGTCTAGCTGTGTTCTCTGGAAACACCATATATTTT.

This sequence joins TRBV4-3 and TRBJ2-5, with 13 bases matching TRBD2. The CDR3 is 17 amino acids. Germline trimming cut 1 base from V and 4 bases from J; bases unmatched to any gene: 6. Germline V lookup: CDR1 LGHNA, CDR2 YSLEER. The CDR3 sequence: CASSQGLAGGVIETQYF. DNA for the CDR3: TGCGCCAGCAGCCAAGGACTAGCGGGGGGTGTTATAGAGACCCAGTACTTC.

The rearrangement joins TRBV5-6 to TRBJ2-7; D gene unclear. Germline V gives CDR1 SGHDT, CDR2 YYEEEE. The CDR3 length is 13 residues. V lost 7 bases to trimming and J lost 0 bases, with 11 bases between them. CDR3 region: CASLASHSYEQYF. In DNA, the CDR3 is TGTGCCAGCCTGGCGAGCCACTCCTACGAGCAGTACTTC.